These 8 T cell receptor beta chains share one sample of origin, sequenced in a study of Ad26.COV2.S vaccination and SARS-CoV-2 variants. Sequencing used immunoSEQ multiplex PCR; TCRdb keeps in-frame clones, though not all of them. There are around 240,000 clones in the sample; over 75% occur only once, and around 10% lies in the top ten. Treatment noted: about 20 received Ad26.COV2.S at low or high dose, single or two shots; several received placebo; per-sample allocation not given. All samples were drawn on day 63, counting from the first vaccine or placebo injection. The specimen comprised peripheral blood, sampled in a trial of Ad26.COV2.S vaccine versus placebo. All receptors derive from a person aged 18-60 years who received the Ad26.COV2.S COVID-19 vaccine or a placebo.

J is TRBJ1-6 and V is TRBV21-1; the table's D call TRBD1 went unverified against the DNA. TRBV21-1 is a pseudogene segment. This CDR3 spans 15 amino acids. DNA of the CDR3: TGTGCCAGCAGCAAAGCAGACAGGGCAGGCTCACCCCTCCACTTT. Translation: CASSKADRAGSPLHF.

The V gene is TRBV7-9, the J gene TRBJ2-1; D not certain. V lost 2 bases to trimming and J lost 14 bases, with 7 bases between them. The length of the CDR3 is 10 residues. CDR1 is SEHNR and CDR2 is FQNEAQ in the germline V gene (reference sequence). The CDR3 here is CASSLSPEFF. CDR3 DNA sequence: TGTGCCAGCAGCTTAAGCCCGGAGTTCTTC.

The chain employs TRBV10-3 and TRBJ1-5; D not certain. The germline gives CDR1 ENHRY, CDR2 SYGVKD. The CDR3 is made up of 15 amino acids. With 0 bases removed from V and 1 base from J, the gap between germline ends came to 7 bases. Written as DNA, the CDR3 is TGTGCCATCAGTGAGTCATCACAGAGCAATCAGCCCCAGCATTTT. Protein: CAISESSQSNQPQHF.

In DNA, the CDR3 is TGCGCCAGCAGCCAAGGATACGCCGGGGCTGGGGCCAACGTCCTGACTTTC. This sequence encodes CASSQGYAGAGANVLTF. The gene calls are TRBV4-3 and TRBJ2-6; D perhaps matches TRBD2 (5 bases). The V gene's germline CDR1 is LGHNA and CDR2 YSLEER. The CDR3 loop spans 17 amino acids. V was cut by 1 base and J by 2 bases, with 12 bases left in between.

V is TRBV10-3 and J is TRBJ1-1; TRBD1 aligns across 9 bases. Germline V CDR1 and CDR2: ENHRY, SYGVKD. V dropped 8 bases and J dropped 1; count of bases not matched to a gene: 11. This CDR3 spans 16 amino acids. CDR3 in amino acids: CAISPGQGFGNTEAFF. DNA of the CDR3: TGTGCCATCTCCCCGGGACAGGGATTTGGGAACACTGAAGCTTTCTTT.

This chain joins TRBV24-1 and TRBJ2-2, with D tentatively TRBD1 (6 bases). Trimming stripped 1 base from V and 4 bases from J, with 15 bases between. The CDR3 is 17 residues long. Germline V gene data show CDR1 as KGHDR and CDR2 as SFDVKD. CDR3 sequence reads: CATSDFLRGSGTGELFF. In nucleotides, the CDR3 is TGTGCCACCAGTGATTTTCTCAGGGGCTCGGGCACCGGGGAGCTGTTTTTT.

This clone occurred once. V gene TRBV9 combines with J gene TRBJ2-2; TRBD2 aligns across 8 bases. Germline-derived CDR1 and CDR2 are SGDLS and YYNGEE. The CDR3 runs 18 residues. Trimming cost V 0 bases and J 6 bases; bases outside gene matches: 13. The chain's CDR3 is CASSVALFTAGASGELFF. As DNA, the CDR3 is TGTGCCAGCAGCGTAGCCCTCTTTACAGCGGGAGCGTCCGGGGAGCTGTTTTTT. Full variable domain (outside the CDR3, taken from reference TRBV9 and TRBJ2-2): DSGVTQTPKHLITATGQRVTLRCSPRSGDLSVYWYQQSLDQGLQFLIQYYNGEERAKGNILERFSAQQFPDLHSELNLSSLELGDSALYFCASSVALFTAGASGELFFGEGSRLTVL.

This chain joins TRBV9 and TRBJ2-2; tentative D call: TRBD2 (8 bases). The V and J ends lost 3 bases and 7 bases respectively, with 19 bases between them. This CDR3 comprises 16 residues. Germline V gene lookup returns CDR1 SGDLS and CDR2 YYNGEE. For the CDR3, the DNA is TGTGCCAGCAGCGCCCGGGAGGGGGCTGGTGGCGGGGAGCTGTTTTTT. Translating gives CASSAREGAGGGELFF.